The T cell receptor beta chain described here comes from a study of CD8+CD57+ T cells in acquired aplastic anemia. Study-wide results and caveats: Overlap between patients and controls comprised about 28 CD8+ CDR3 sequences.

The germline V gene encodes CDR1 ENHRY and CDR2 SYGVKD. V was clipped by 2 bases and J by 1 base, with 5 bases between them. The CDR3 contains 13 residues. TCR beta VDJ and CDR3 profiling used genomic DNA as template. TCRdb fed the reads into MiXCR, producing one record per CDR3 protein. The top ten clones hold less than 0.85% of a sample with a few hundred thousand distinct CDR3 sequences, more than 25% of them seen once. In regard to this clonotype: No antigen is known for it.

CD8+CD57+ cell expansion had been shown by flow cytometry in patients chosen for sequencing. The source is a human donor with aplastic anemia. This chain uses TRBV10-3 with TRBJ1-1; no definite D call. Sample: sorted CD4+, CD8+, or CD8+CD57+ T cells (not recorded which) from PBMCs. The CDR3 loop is CAISEGENTEAFF. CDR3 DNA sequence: TGTGCCATCAGTGAGGGTGAGAACACTGAAGCTTTCTTT.